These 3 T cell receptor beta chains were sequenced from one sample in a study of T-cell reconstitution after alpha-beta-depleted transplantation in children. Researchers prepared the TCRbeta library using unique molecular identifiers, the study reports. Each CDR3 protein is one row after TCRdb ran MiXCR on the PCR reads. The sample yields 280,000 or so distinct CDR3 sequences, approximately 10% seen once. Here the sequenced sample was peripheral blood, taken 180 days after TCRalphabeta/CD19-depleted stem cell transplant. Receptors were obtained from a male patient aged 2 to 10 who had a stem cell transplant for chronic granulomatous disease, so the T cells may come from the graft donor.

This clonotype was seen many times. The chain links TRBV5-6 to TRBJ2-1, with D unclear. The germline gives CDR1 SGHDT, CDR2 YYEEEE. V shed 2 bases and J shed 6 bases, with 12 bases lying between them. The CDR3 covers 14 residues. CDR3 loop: CASSFGLVVNEQFF. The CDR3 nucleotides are TGTGCCAGCAGCTTCGGCCTAGTCGTCAATGAGCAGTTCTTC. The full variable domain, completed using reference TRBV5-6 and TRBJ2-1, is DAGVTQSPTHLIKTRGQQVTLRCSPKSGHDTVSWYQQALGQGPQFIFQYYEEEERQRGNFPDRFSGHQFPNYSSELNVNALLLGDSALYLCASSFGLVVNEQFFGPGTRLTVL.

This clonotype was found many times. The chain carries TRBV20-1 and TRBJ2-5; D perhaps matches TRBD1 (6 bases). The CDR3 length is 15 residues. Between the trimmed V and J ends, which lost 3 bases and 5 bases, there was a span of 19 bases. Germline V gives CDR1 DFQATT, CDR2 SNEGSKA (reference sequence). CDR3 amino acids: CSASQRGRGSETQYF. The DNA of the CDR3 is TGCAGTGCTAGCCAGAGGGGCAGGGGATCCGAGACCCAGTACTTC.

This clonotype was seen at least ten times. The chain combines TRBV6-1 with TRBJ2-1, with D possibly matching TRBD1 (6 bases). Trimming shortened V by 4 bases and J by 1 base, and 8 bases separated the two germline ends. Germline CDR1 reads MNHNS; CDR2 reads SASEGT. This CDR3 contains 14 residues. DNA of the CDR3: TGTGCCAGCAGTGCAGGGGTGTCCTACAATGAGCAGTTCTTC. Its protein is CASSAGVSYNEQFF.